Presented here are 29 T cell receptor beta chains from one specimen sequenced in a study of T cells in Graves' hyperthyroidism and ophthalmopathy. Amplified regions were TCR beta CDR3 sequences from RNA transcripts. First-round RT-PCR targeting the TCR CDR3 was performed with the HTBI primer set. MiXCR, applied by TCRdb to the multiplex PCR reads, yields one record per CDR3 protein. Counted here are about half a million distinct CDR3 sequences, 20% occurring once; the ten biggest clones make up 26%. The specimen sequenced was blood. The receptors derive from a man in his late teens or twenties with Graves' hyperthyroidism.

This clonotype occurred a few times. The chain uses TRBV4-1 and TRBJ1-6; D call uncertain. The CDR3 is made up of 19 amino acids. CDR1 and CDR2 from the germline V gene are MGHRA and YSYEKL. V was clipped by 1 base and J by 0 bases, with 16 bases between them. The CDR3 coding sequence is TGCGCCAGCAGCCAAGGTTCACCAAGCTTGAGCTCCTATAATTCACCCCTCCACTTT. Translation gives CASSQGSPSLSSYNSPLHF.

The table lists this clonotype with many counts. CDR3 loop: CASGSGAGETQYF. The CDR3 DNA follows: TGTGCTAGTGGTTCAGGGGCGGGAGAGACCCAGTACTTC. This sequence joins TRBV12-5 and TRBJ2-5; TRBD1 is a possible D gene (6 bases). Trimming removed 4 bases at V and 4 bases at J, with 10 bases between. Germline V gene data show CDR1 as LGHNT and CDR2 as FRNRAP. The CDR3 has 13 residues. The whole variable domain, remainder taken from reference TRBV12-5 and TRBJ2-5, is DARVTQTPRHKVTEMGQEVTMRCQPILGHNTVFWYRQTMMQGLELLAYFRNRAPLDDSGMPKDRFSAEMPDATLATLKIQPSEPRDSAVYFCASGSGAGETQYFGPGTRLLVL.

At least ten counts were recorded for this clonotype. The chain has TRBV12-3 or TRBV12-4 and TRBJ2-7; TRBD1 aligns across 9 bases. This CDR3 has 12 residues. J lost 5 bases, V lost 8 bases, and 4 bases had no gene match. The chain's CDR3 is CASGTGRHEQYF. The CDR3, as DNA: TGTGCCAGCGGGACAGGGAGACACGAGCAGTACTTC.

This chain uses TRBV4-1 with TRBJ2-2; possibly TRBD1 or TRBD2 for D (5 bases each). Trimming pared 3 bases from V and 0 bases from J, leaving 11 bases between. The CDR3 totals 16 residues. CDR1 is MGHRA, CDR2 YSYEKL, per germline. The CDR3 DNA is TGCGCCAGCAGCCAGGCGGGCAGGGCGAACACCGGGGAGCTGTTTTTT. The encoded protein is CASSQAGRANTGELFF.

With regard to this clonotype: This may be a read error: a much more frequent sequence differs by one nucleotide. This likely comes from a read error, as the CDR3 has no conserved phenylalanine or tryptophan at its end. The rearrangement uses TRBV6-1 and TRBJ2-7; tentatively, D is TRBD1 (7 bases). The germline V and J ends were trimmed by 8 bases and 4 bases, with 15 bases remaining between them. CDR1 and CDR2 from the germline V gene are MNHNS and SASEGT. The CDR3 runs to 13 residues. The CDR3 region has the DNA TGTGCCAGCGGCGGCGGGACAGCTTACGAGCAGTACTAC. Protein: CASGGGTAYEQYY.

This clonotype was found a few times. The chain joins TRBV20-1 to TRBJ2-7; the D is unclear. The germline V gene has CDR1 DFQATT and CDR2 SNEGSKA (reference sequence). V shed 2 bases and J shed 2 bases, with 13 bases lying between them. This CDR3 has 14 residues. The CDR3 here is CSARKDRNPYEQYF. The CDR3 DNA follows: TGCAGTGCTAGAAAGGATCGGAACCCCTACGAGCAGTACTTC.

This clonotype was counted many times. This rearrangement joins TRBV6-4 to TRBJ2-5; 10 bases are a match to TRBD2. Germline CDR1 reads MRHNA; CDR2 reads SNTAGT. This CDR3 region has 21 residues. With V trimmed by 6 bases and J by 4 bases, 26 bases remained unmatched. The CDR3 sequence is CASRSSLGGLAFAYFRETQYF. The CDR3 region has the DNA TGTGCCAGCAGATCTTCACTCGGGGGACTAGCGTTCGCGTACTTCCGAGAGACCCAGTACTTC.

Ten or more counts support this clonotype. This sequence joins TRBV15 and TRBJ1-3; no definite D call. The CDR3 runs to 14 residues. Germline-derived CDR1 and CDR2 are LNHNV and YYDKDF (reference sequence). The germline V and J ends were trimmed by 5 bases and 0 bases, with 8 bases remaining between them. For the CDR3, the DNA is TGTGCCACCAGCTCCCGGACCTCTGGAAACACCATATATTTT. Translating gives CATSSRTSGNTIYF.

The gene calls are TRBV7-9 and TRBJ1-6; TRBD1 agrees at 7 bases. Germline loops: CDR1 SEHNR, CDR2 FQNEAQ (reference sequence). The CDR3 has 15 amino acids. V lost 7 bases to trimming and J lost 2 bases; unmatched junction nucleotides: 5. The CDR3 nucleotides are TGTGCCAGCAACCGGGGACAGACCTATAATTCACCCCTCCACTTT. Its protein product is CASNRGQTYNSPLHF.

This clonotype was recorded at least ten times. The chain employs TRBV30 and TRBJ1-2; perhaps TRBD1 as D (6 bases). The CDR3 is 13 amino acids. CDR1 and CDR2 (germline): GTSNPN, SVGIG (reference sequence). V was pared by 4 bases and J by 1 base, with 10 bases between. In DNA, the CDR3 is TGTGCCTGGACCAGGGGATTTAACTATGGCTACACCTTC. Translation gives CAWTRGFNYGYTF.

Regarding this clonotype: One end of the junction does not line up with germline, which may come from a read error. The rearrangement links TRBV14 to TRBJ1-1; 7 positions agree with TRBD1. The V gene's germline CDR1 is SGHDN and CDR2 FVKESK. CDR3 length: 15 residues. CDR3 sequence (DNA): TGTGCCAGCAGCGTCTACAGGGGATTGAACTCTGAAGCTTTCTTT. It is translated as CASSVYRGLNSEAFF. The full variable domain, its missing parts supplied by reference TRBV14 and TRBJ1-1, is EAGVTQFPSHSVIEKGQTVTLRCDPISGHDNLYWYRRVMGKEIKFLLHFVKESKQDESGMPNNRFLAERTGGTYSTLKVQPAELEDSGVYFCASSVYRGLNSEAFFGQGTRLTVV.

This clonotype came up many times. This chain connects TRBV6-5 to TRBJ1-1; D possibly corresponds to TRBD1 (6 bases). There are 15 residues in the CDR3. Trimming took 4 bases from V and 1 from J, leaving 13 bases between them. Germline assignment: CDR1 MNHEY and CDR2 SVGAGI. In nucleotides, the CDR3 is TGTGCCAGCAGTTTGTGGGGGGCTGGGAACACTGAAGCTTTCTTT. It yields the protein CASSLWGAGNTEAFF.

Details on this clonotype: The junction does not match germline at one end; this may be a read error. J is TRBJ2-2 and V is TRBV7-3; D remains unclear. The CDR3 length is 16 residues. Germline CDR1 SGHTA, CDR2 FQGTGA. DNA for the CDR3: TGTGCCAGCAGCTTAACCGTGGCTCCGAACACCAGGGAGCTGTTTTTT. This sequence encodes CASSLTVAPNTRELFF. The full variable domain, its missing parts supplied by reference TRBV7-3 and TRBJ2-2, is GAGVSQTPSNKVTEKGKYVELRCDPISGHTALYWYRQSLGQGPEFLIYFQGTGAADDSGLPNDRFFAVRPEGSVSTLKIQRTERGDSAVYLCASSLTVAPNTRELFFGEGSRLTVL.

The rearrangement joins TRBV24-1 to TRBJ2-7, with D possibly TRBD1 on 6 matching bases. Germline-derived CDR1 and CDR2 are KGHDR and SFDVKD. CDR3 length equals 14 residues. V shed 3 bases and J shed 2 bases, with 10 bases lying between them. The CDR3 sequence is CATSDPDRAYEQYF. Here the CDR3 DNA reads TGTGCCACCAGTGATCCGGACAGAGCCTACGAGCAGTACTTC.

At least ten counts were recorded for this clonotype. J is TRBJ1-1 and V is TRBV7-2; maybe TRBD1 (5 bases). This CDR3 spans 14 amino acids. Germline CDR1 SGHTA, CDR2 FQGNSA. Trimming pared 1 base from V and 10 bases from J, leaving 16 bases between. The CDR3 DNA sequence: TGTGCCAGCAGCTTAGTTTCAGGGCTGTGGGGAGCTTTCTTT. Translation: CASSLVSGLWGAFF.

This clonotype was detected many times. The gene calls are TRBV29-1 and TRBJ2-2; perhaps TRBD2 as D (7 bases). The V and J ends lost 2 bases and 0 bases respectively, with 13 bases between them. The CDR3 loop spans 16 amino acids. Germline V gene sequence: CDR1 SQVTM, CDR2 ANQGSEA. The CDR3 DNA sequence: TGCAGCGTTGAATTCGGGGGGCTCACGAACACCGGGGAGCTGTTTTTT. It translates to CSVEFGGLTNTGELFF.

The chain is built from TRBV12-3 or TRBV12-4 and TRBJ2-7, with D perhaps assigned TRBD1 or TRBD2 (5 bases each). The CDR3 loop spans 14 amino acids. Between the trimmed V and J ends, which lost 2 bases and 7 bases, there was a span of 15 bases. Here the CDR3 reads CASSLSTGTWEQYF. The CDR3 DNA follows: TGTGCCAGCAGTTTATCTACGGGGACGTGGGAGCAGTACTTC.

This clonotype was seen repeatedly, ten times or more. This CDR3 reads CASSELAGGAVGYTF. CDR3 nucleotide sequence: TGTGCCAGCAGTGAATTGGCAGGGGGCGCGGTTGGCTACACCTTC. This chain uses TRBV6-1 with TRBJ1-2; 8 bases map to TRBD1. Per germline, CDR1 MNHNS and CDR2 SASEGT. Trimming removed 2 bases from V and 7 bases from J; junction bases left unmatched: 9. The CDR3 extends over 15 amino acids.

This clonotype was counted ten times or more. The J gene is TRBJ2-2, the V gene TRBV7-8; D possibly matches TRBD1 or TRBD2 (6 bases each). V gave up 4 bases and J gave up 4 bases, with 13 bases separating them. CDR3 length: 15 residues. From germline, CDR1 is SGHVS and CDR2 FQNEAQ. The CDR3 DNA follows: TGTGCCAGCAGCTCACTGGGGGGCGGCACCGGGGAGCTGTTTTTT. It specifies CASSSLGGGTGELFF.

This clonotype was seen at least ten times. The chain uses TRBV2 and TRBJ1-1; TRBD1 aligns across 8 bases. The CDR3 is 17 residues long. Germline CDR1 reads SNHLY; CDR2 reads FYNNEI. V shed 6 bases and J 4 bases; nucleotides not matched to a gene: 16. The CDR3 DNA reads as TGTGCCAGCAGAGAGACAGGGGATTCCGTCTTTGGCACTGAAGCTTTCTTT. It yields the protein CASRETGDSVFGTEAFF.

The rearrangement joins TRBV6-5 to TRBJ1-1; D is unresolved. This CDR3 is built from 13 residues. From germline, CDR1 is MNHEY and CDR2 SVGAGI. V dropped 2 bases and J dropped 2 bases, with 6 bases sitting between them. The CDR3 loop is CASSYNSNTEAFF. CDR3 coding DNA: TGTGCCAGCAGTTACAATTCCAACACTGAAGCTTTCTTT.

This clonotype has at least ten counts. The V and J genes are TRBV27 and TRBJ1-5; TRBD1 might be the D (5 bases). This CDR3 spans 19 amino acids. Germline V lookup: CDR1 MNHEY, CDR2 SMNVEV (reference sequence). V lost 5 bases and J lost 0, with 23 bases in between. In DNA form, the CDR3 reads TGTGCCAGCAGTCCCCGTCCCGGGGACGGAGGAAATAGCAATCAGCCCCAGCATTTT. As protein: CASSPRPGDGGNSNQPQHF.

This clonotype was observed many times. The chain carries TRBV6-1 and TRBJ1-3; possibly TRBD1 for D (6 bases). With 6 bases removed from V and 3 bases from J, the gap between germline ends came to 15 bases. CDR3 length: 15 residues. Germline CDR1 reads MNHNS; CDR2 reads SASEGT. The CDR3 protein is CASSTSYRVGNTIYF. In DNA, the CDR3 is TGTGCCAGCAGCACCAGCTACAGGGTTGGAAACACCATATATTTT.

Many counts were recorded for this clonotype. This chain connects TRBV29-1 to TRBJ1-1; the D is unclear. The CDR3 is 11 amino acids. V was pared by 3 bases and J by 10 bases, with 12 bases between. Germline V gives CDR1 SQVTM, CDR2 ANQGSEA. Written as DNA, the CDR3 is TGCAGCGTTGAGGCTTCACCAGGAGCTTTCTTT. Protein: CSVEASPGAFF.

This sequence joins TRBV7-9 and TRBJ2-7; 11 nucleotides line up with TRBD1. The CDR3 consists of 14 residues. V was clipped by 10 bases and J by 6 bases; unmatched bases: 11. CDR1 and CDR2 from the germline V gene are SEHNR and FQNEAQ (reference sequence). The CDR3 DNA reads TGTGCCACTAAAGCCCCGGGACAGGGGGTCGAGCAGTACTTC. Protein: CATKAPGQGVEQYF.

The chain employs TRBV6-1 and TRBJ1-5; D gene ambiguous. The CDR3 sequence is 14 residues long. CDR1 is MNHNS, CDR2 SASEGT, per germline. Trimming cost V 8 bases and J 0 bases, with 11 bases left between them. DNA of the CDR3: TGTGCCAGCGGCGGGCAACATAGCAATCAGCCCCAGCATTTT. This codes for CASGGQHSNQPQHF.

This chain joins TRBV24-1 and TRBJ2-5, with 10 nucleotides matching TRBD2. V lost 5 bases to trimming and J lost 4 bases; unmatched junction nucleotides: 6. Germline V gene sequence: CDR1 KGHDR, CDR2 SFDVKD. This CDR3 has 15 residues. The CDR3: CATSVSSGSRETQYF. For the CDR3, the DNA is TGTGCCACCAGTGTGTCTAGCGGGAGTCGAGAGACCCAGTACTTC.

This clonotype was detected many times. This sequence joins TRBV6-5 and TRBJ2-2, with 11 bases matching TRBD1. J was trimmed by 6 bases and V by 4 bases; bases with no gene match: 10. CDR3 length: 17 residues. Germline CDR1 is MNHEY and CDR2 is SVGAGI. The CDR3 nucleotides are TGTGCCAGCAGTTCTCACCTCGGACAGGGGGCCGCCGGGGAGCTGTTTTTT. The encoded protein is CASSSHLGQGAAGELFF.

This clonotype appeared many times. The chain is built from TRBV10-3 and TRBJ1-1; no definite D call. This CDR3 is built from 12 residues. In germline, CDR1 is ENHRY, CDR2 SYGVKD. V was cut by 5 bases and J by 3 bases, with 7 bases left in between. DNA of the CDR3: TGTGCCATCAGTCCAACCGACACTGAAGCTTTCTTT. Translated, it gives CAISPTDTEAFF.